Listed here are 14 T cell receptor beta chains from one sample, sequenced in a study of T cells in Graves' hyperthyroidism and ophthalmopathy. From RNA transcripts, TCR beta CDR3 regions were amplified. TCR CDR3 regions were first amplified by RT-PCR with HTBI primers. TCRdb re-called the multiplex PCR reads with MiXCR, one entry per CDR3 protein. The repertoire includes under 450,000 distinct CDR3 sequences, 13% of them detected once, and more than 20% sits in the top ten. Source material: blood. Receptors were obtained from a young man with Graves' hyperthyroidism that later progressed to Graves' ophthalmopathy.

This clonotype occurred many times. This rearrangement joins TRBV9 to TRBJ2-1, with 9 bases matching TRBD2. The ends lost 3 bases at V and 7 bases at J; junction bases unmatched: 5. The CDR3 is made up of 14 amino acids. From germline, CDR1 is SGDLS and CDR2 YYNGEE. As DNA, the CDR3 is TGTGCCAGCAGCGAAGCGGGGGGTTATAATGAGCAGTTCTTC. Amino acid sequence: CASSEAGGYNEQFF.

This clonotype was counted many times. The chain is built from TRBV6-1 and TRBJ1-2; 9 nucleotides line up with TRBD1. V trimming: 5 bases; J trimming: 2 bases; junction bases outside the gene matches: 6. This CDR3 has 15 amino acids. Germline-derived CDR1 and CDR2 are MNHNS and SASEGT. This CDR3 is CASSLTGGVNYGYTF. DNA of the CDR3: TGTGCCAGCAGTTTAACAGGGGGCGTAAACTATGGCTACACCTTC.

This clonotype was seen ten or more times. The V call is TRBV20-1, the J call TRBJ2-5; 10 positions match TRBD1. The germline CDR1 and CDR2 sequences are DFQATT and SNEGSKA (reference sequence). The CDR3 runs 18 residues. J lost 5 bases, V lost 2 bases, and 17 bases had no gene match. The CDR3 protein is CSARNPLTGTGDKETQYF. CDR3 nucleotide sequence: TGCAGTGCTAGAAACCCGTTAACCGGGACAGGGGACAAGGAGACCCAGTACTTC.

This clonotype was counted ten times or more. The chain recombines TRBV5-8 with TRBJ1-4; a weak D match, TRBD1 (5 bases). Germline assignment: CDR1 SGHTS and CDR2 YDEGEE. The V end was cut by 4 bases, the J end by 5 bases, with 15 bases between. This CDR3 is built from 15 residues. The CDR3, as DNA: TGTGCCAGCAGCCTACCCACGGGGCGGAATGAAAAACTGTTTTTT. Encoded protein: CASSLPTGRNEKLFF.

There are many counts of this clonotype. The rearrangement links TRBV24-1 to TRBJ1-1; 10 bases align to TRBD1. From germline, CDR1 is KGHDR and CDR2 SFDVKD. The trim removed 6 bases at V and 5 bases at J, leaving 5 bases unmatched. The CDR3 contains 14 residues. CDR3 region: CATSSGTGETEAFF. The CDR3 DNA reads as TGTGCCACCAGTTCCGGGACAGGGGAGACTGAAGCTTTCTTT.

This chain connects TRBV12-3 or TRBV12-4 to TRBJ1-5; perhaps TRBD1 as D (5 bases). Trimming cost V 6 bases and J 7 bases, with 19 bases left between them. The CDR3 runs 15 residues. The CDR3 region is CASRAGTGVQQPQHF. The CDR3 DNA reads as TGTGCCAGCAGGGCCGGCACAGGAGTGCAACAGCCCCAGCATTTT.

In its sample, this clonotype was seen a few times. V is TRBV4-1 and J is TRBJ2-7; D is uncertain. This CDR3 is built from 14 residues. V was cut by 1 base and J by 4 bases, with 11 bases left in between. Germline V lookup: CDR1 MGHRA, CDR2 YSYEKL. This CDR3 reads CASSQGTVLYEQYF. CDR3 nucleotide sequence: TGCGCCAGCAGCCAAGGGACGGTACTTTACGAGCAGTACTTC.

Here the CDR3 DNA reads TGCAGTGGGTCGAAGGGGCAGGGACGACAGCCCCAGCATTTT. Protein sequence: CSGSKGQGRQPQHF. The V call is TRBV20-1, the J call TRBJ1-5, with a weak D call TRBD1 (5 bases). The germline gives CDR1 DFQATT, CDR2 SNEGSKA (reference sequence). The germline V and J ends were trimmed by 7 bases and 7 bases, with 20 bases remaining between them. This CDR3 spans 14 amino acids.

This clonotype has a handful of counts. One end of the junction fails to match germline, which may point to a read error. The V gene is TRBV5-5, the J gene TRBJ2-7; either TRBD1 or TRBD2 may fit D (5 bases each). The CDR3 consists of 18 residues. Germline CDR1 is SGHKS and CDR2 is YYEKEE (reference sequence). The CDR3 DNA follows: TGCGCCAGCAGCCAAGAATCTTCTCGGGGCGACCTCTCCTACGAGCAGTACTTC. Residues: CASSQESSRGDLSYEQYF.

About this clonotype: A read error is possible here, since a much larger clone lies one base away. The chain joins TRBV18 to TRBJ1-5; TRBD1 is a possible D gene (5 bases). V was trimmed by 4 bases and J by 2 bases, leaving 12 bases between them. Germline V gene sequence: CDR1 KGHSH, CDR2 LQKENI. CDR3 length: 15 amino acids. CDR3 sequence (DNA): TGTGCCAGCTCACTAGACAGTTGGGGCAATCAGCCCCAGCATTTT. Translating gives CASSLDSWGNQPQHF.

About this clonotype itself: This may stem from a read error, because a much larger clone lies one nucleotide away. The chain is built from TRBV19 and TRBJ1-5; no clear D. The CDR3 spans 13 residues. Trimming stripped 4 bases from V and 7 bases from J, with 11 bases between. Per the germline V gene, CDR1 is LNHDA and CDR2 is SQIVND (reference sequence). The CDR3 loop reads CASSKSLGQPQHF. The CDR3, as DNA: TGTGCCAGTAGTAAGAGTTTAGGACAGCCCCAGCATTTT.

This rearrangement joins TRBV28 to TRBJ1-3; D unresolved. The germline V gene has CDR1 MDHEN and CDR2 SYDVKM. The CDR3 extends over 14 amino acids. V shed 2 bases and J shed 0 bases, with 5 bases lying between them. The CDR3 DNA reads TGTGCCAGCAGTTTACCCAACTCTGGAAACACCATATATTTT. This gives the protein CASSLPNSGNTIYF. Full variable domain (rest looked up from reference TRBV28 and TRBJ1-3): DVKVTQSSRYLVKRTGEKVFLECVQDMDHENMFWYRQDPGLGLRLIYFSYDVKMKEKGDIPEGYSVSREKKERFSLILESASTNQTSMYLCASSLPNSGNTIYFGEGSWLTVV.

The J gene is TRBJ1-4, the V gene TRBV28, with 7 bases matching TRBD1. The V segment lost 4 bases and the J segment 8 bases; nucleotides outside the gene matches: 13. The CDR3 runs 16 residues. The V gene's germline CDR1 is MDHEN and CDR2 SYDVKM. The CDR3 coding sequence is TGTGCCAGCAGTTCCTGGGGGGCAGGGGGTAGCGAAAAACTGTTTTTT. It translates to CASSSWGAGGSEKLFF. Using reference TRBV28 and TRBJ1-4 for the parts outside the CDR3, the full variable domain is DVKVTQSSRYLVKRTGEKVFLECVQDMDHENMFWYRQDPGLGLRLIYFSYDVKMKEKGDIPEGYSVSREKKERFSLILESASTNQTSMYLCASSSWGAGGSEKLFFGSGTQLSVL.

This clonotype was observed a handful of times. V is TRBV4-1 and J is TRBJ2-7; 11 bases fit TRBD2. The V gene end was trimmed by 1 base and the J gene end by 9 bases; junction bases not matched to a gene: 8. This CDR3 region has 15 residues. The germline gives CDR1 MGHRA, CDR2 YSYEKL. The CDR3 DNA reads TGCGCCAGCAGCCAAGTAACTAGCGGGGGAATTGGGCAGTACTTC. Protein sequence: CASSQVTSGGIGQYF.